A selection of T cell receptor beta chains follows, all from one sample in a study of blood T cell repertoires in COVID-19. Using immunoSEQ multiplex PCR, the repertoire was profiled, and TCRdb retains in-frame clones only, with some absent. The data contain a few hundred thousand clones, 85% of them singletons. The specimen sequenced was peripheral blood. These receptors were collected from a human donor in a cohort sampled during active COVID-19. CDR3s include the opening cysteine and the closing phenylalanine or tryptophan. The order of the fields is clone size, V gene, J gene, D gene, CDR3 protein, CDR3 DNA. The D gene is left open where the match is weak. Only part of the rows carry a size: once, few, many, or a class if the clone is expanded.

clone_size: .; v_call: TRBV15; j_call: TRBJ2-3; d_call: TRBD2; cdr3_aa: CATSRDRRGEGDTQYF; cdr3_nt: TGTGCCACCAGCAGAGATAGGCGGGGGGAAGGAGATACGCAGTATTTT
clone_size: .; v_call: TRBV2; j_call: TRBJ1-1; d_call: TRBD1; cdr3_aa: CASSYRGDTEAFF; cdr3_nt: TGTGCCAGCAGCTACAGGGGGGATACTGAAGCTTTCTTT
clone_size: .; v_call: TRBV27; j_call: TRBJ1-2; d_call: TRBD1; cdr3_aa: CASSLGGRGLGNYGYTF; cdr3_nt: TGTGCCAGCAGTTTAGGAGGCAGGGGGCTTGGTAACTATGGCTACACCTTC
clone_size: .; v_call: TRBV27; j_call: TRBJ1-1; d_call: .; cdr3_aa: CASSSPLGRAPLF; cdr3_nt: TGTGCCAGCAGTTCCCCCCTCGGGAGGGCACCCCTTTTT
clone_size: few; v_call: TRBV24-1; j_call: TRBJ2-7; d_call: .; cdr3_aa: CATGSGDEQYF; cdr3_nt: TGTGCCACCGGGAGTGGGGACGAGCAGTACTTC
clone_size: .; v_call: TRBV18; j_call: TRBJ1-5; d_call: .; cdr3_aa: CASSPGNNQPQHF; cdr3_nt: TGTGCCAGCTCACCTGGCAACAATCAGCCCCAGCATTTT
clone_size: .; v_call: TRBV24-1; j_call: TRBJ2-2; d_call: TRBD1; cdr3_aa: CATSDTGGFTGELFF; cdr3_nt: TGTGCCACCAGTGATACAGGGGGCTTCACCGGGGAGCTGTTTTTT
clone_size: .; v_call: TRBV5-5; j_call: TRBJ2-2; d_call: .; cdr3_aa: CASSWTWPGELFF; cdr3_nt: TGTGCCAGCAGCTGGACTTGGCCCGGGGAGCTGTTTTTT
clone_size: .; v_call: TRBV7-3; j_call: TRBJ1-1; d_call: .; cdr3_aa: CASSLGGGQRVEAFF; cdr3_nt: TGTGCCAGCAGCTTAGGGGGAGGGCAACGGGTTGAAGCTTTCTTT
clone_size: many; v_call: TRBV10-1; j_call: TRBJ1-1; d_call: .; cdr3_aa: CASSGTGWTEAFF; cdr3_nt: TGCGCCAGCAGTGGAACAGGGTGGACTGAAGCTTTCTTT
clone_size: .; v_call: TRBV3-1/TRBV3-2; j_call: TRBJ2-5; d_call: .; cdr3_aa: CASSPGIRPTGETQYF; cdr3_nt: TGTGCCAGCAGCCCTGGAATCAGGCCCACGGGGGAGACCCAGTACTTC
clone_size: .; v_call: TRBV19; j_call: TRBJ2-7; d_call: .; cdr3_aa: CASSMYGDSYEQYF; cdr3_nt: TGTGCCAGTAGTATGTACGGGGACTCCTACGAGCAGTACTTC
clone_size: .; v_call: TRBV27; j_call: TRBJ1-2; d_call: TRBD1; cdr3_aa: CATLGQGSYYGYTF; cdr3_nt: TGTGCCACCCTGGGACAGGGGAGTTACTATGGCTACACCTTC
clone_size: .; v_call: TRBV7-9; j_call: TRBJ1-6; d_call: TRBD1; cdr3_aa: CASSFSGTGSWSPLHF; cdr3_nt: TGTGCCAGCAGCTTTTCCGGGACAGGGAGTTGGTCACCCCTCCACTTT
clone_size: .; v_call: TRBV27; j_call: TRBJ1-4; d_call: TRBD1; cdr3_aa: CASTTGLNEKLFF; cdr3_nt: TGTGCCAGCACGACAGGGCTGAATGAAAAACTGTTTTTT
clone_size: .; v_call: TRBV4-2; j_call: TRBJ2-3; d_call: TRBD2; cdr3_aa: CASSLSSGGGSTDTQYF; cdr3_nt: TGTGCCAGCAGCCTTTCTAGCGGGGGGGGTAGCACAGATACGCAGTATTTT
clone_size: .; v_call: TRBV21-1; j_call: TRBJ2-7; d_call: .; cdr3_aa: CASSKSGDSSHEQYF; cdr3_nt: TGTGCCAGCAGCAAATCAGGGGACAGCTCCCACGAGCAGTACTTC
clone_size: once; v_call: TRBV7-6; j_call: TRBJ2-2; d_call: TRBD1; cdr3_aa: CASSSRQGVAGELFF; cdr3_nt: TGTGCCAGCAGCTCCCGACAGGGAGTGGCCGGGGAGCTGTTTTTT
clone_size: .; v_call: TRBV11-3; j_call: TRBJ1-1; d_call: .; cdr3_aa: CASSYTLNTEAFF; cdr3_nt: TGTGCCAGCAGCTACACACTGAACACTGAAGCTTTCTTT
clone_size: .; v_call: TRBV19; j_call: TRBJ1-5; d_call: .; cdr3_aa: CASSIDRGYQPQHF; cdr3_nt: TGTGCCAGTAGTATAGATCGGGGGTATCAGCCCCAGCATTTT
clone_size: few; v_call: TRBV27; j_call: TRBJ2-2; d_call: TRBD1; cdr3_aa: CASSIGQGDGELFF; cdr3_nt: TGTGCCAGCAGTATAGGACAGGGGGACGGGGAGCTGTTTTTT
clone_size: .; v_call: TRBV7-9; j_call: TRBJ1-1; d_call: TRBD1; cdr3_aa: CASSLERGHSEAFF; cdr3_nt: TGTGCCAGCAGCTTAGAGAGGGGGCACAGTGAAGCTTTCTTT
clone_size: .; v_call: TRBV5-1; j_call: TRBJ2-7; d_call: TRBD2; cdr3_aa: CASSLGAGATYEQYF; cdr3_nt: TGCGCCAGCAGCTTGGGAGCGGGGGCAACCTACGAGCAGTACTTC
clone_size: .; v_call: TRBV5-4; j_call: TRBJ2-7; d_call: TRBD1; cdr3_aa: CASSYGDSAYEQYF; cdr3_nt: TGTGCCAGCAGCTACGGGGACAGTGCCTACGAGCAGTACTTC
clone_size: .; v_call: TRBV10-3; j_call: TRBJ2-7; d_call: .; cdr3_aa: CAIGPVSYEQYF; cdr3_nt: TGTGCCATCGGGCCGGTCTCCTACGAGCAGTACTTC
clone_size: .; v_call: TRBV27; j_call: TRBJ2-5; d_call: TRBD2; cdr3_aa: CASSSSRTSGEETQYF; cdr3_nt: TGTGCCAGCAGTTCGTCCAGGACTAGCGGGGAAGAGACCCAGTACTTC
clone_size: .; v_call: TRBV6-1; j_call: TRBJ2-3; d_call: .; cdr3_aa: CASSERRTIRRDTQYF; cdr3_nt: TGTGCCAGCAGTGAGCGAAGGACTATTCGACGTGATACGCAGTATTTT
clone_size: .; v_call: TRBV20-1; j_call: TRBJ2-7; d_call: .; cdr3_aa: CSASAGTYEQYF; cdr3_nt: TGCAGTGCTAGTGCAGGGACCTACGAGCAGTACTTC
clone_size: .; v_call: TRBV19; j_call: TRBJ1-2; d_call: TRBD1; cdr3_aa: CASSRGQVVYTF; cdr3_nt: TGTGCCAGTAGTAGGGGACAGGTGGTCTACACCTTC
clone_size: once; v_call: TRBV14; j_call: TRBJ2-7; d_call: .; cdr3_aa: CASSQDVRVSEQYF; cdr3_nt: TGTGCCAGCAGCCAAGATGTAAGAGTGAGCGAGCAGTACTTC
clone_size: .; v_call: TRBV27; j_call: TRBJ1-2; d_call: .; cdr3_aa: CASSLYRERLDGYTF; cdr3_nt: TGTGCCAGCAGTTTATACAGGGAAAGGTTGGATGGCTACACCTTC
clone_size: few; v_call: TRBV30; j_call: TRBJ2-5; d_call: .; cdr3_aa: CAWRTGWEETQYF; cdr3_nt: TGTGCCTGGAGGACGGGATGGGAAGAGACCCAGTACTTC
clone_size: .; v_call: TRBV10-3; j_call: TRBJ1-6; d_call: .; cdr3_aa: CAISDRETGSDNSPLHF; cdr3_nt: TGTGCCATCAGTGACCGTGAAACAGGGTCCGATAATTCACCCCTCCACTTT
clone_size: .; v_call: TRBV19; j_call: TRBJ1-2; d_call: .; cdr3_aa: CASSMSAGGQKANYGYTF; cdr3_nt: TGTGCCAGTAGTATGTCAGCCGGCGGCCAAAAAGCTAACTATGGCTACACCTTC
clone_size: .; v_call: TRBV4-1; j_call: TRBJ2-3; d_call: .; cdr3_aa: CASSHSHRDSTDTQYF; cdr3_nt: TGCGCCAGCAGCCACTCTCACCGGGATAGCACAGATACGCAGTATTTT
clone_size: .; v_call: TRBV7-3; j_call: TRBJ2-7; d_call: TRBD1; cdr3_aa: CASSSMGQNYEQYF; cdr3_nt: TGTGCCAGCAGCTCGATGGGACAGAACTACGAGCAGTACTTC
clone_size: few; v_call: TRBV5-5; j_call: TRBJ2-7; d_call: TRBD1; cdr3_aa: CASNPGQGYYEQYF; cdr3_nt: TGTGCCAGCAACCCGGGACAGGGGTATTACGAGCAGTACTTC
clone_size: once; v_call: TRBV5-4; j_call: TRBJ1-1; d_call: .; cdr3_aa: CASSLAGNVGTEAFF; cdr3_nt: TGTGCCAGCAGCTTGGCAGGGAATGTTGGCACTGAAGCTTTCTTT
clone_size: .; v_call: TRBV9; j_call: TRBJ1-6; d_call: .; cdr3_aa: CASSAQNSPLHF; cdr3_nt: TGTGCCAGCAGCGCACAAAATTCACCCCTCCACTTT
clone_size: few; v_call: TRBV29-1; j_call: TRBJ1-1; d_call: TRBD1; cdr3_aa: CSVEEFGQGGAFF; cdr3_nt: TGCAGCGTTGAAGAGTTTGGACAGGGGGGAGCTTTCTTT
clone_size: .; v_call: TRBV7-9; j_call: TRBJ2-7; d_call: .; cdr3_aa: CASSKPERAYEQYF; cdr3_nt: TGTGCCAGCAGCAAACCTGAGAGGGCCTACGAGCAGTACTTC